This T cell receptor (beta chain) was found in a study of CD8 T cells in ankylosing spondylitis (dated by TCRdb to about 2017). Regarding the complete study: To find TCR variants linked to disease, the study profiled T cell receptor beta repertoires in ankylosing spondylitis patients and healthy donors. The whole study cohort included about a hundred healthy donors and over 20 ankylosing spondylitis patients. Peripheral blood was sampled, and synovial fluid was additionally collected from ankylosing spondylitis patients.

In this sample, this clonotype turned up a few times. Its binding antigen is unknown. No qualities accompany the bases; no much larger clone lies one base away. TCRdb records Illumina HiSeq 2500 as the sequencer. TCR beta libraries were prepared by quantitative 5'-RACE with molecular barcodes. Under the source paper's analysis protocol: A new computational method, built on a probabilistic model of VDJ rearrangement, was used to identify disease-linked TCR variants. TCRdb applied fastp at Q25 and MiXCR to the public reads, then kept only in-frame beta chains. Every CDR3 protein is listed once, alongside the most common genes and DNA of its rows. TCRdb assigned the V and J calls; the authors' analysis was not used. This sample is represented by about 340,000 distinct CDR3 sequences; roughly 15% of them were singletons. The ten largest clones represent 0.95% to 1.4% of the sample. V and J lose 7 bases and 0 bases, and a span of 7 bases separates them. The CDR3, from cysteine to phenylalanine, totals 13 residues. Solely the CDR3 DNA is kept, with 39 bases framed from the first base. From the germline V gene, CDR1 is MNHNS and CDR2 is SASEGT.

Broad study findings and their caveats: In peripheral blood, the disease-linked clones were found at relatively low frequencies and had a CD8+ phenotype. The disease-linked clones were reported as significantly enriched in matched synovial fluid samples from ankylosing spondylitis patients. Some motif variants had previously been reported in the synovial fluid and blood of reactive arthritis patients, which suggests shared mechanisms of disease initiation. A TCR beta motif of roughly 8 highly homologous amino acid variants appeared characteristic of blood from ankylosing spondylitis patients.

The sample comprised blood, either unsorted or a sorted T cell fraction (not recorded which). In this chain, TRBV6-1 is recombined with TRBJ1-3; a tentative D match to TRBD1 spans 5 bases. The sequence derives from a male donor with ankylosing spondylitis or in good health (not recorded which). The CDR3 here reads CASKGHSGNTIYF. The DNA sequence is TGTGCCAGCAAGGGGCACTCTGGAAACACCATATATTTT.